The TCR beta chain under discussion was sequenced for a study of control samples from healthy donors and cancer patients. The CDR3 has 13 amino acids. Deletions cut 0 bases from V and 7 bases from J, with 10 bases between. Per the germline V gene, CDR1 is SGHRS and CDR2 is YFSETQ. TCRdb's table, derived via immunoSEQ multiplex PCR, lists solely in-frame clones and lacks some. The table has 150,000 or so clones, roughly 93% seen once. The genes are TRBV5-1 and TRBJ2-5; unclear D gene. Specimen: blood. The sequence was obtained from a man aged 18 to 29 in good health. CDR3 sequence reads: CASSLGPLLTQYF. Here the CDR3 DNA reads TGCGCCAGCAGCTTGGGTCCCCTCCTGACCCAGTACTTC.